This entry features one TCR beta chain sequence. Trimming at V came to 6 bases and at J to 8 bases, leaving 15 bases not matched to a gene. There are 16 residues in the CDR3. The germline V gene encodes CDR1 SEHNR and CDR2 FQNEAQ (reference sequence). The data belong to a study of blood T cell repertoires in COVID-19. Recovered status in Cohort 3 required two negative PCRs, clearance, or symptom resolution. The data were produced by immunoSEQ multiplex PCR, yet TCRdb's version contains in-frame clones alone and is incomplete. The sample lists some 370,000 clones; around 86% were seen once. What was sequenced was PBMCs or T cells enriched from blood (not recorded which). This chain joins TRBV7-9 and TRBJ1-4; 7 bases are shared with TRBD1. The sequence derives from a woman aged 45-65 years who had recovered from COVID-19. The CDR3 bases are TGTGCCAGCAGTTTTGCACAGGGGAGAGTTCAGGAAAAACTGTTTTTT. This translates into CASSFAQGRVQEKLFF.